This is a list of T cell receptor beta chains from one sample in a study of neoadjuvant anti-PD-1 for oral cavity cancer. Assay used: immunoSEQ multiplex PCR; TCRdb lists only in-frame clones, some missing. The data contain more than 12,000 clones, roughly 41% of them singletons. Sample: tumor tissue, taken after nivolumab (anti-PD-1) treatment. The receptors derive from a person aged 40 to 85 with oral cavity squamous cell carcinoma. CDR3s leave out the opening cysteine and the closing phenylalanine or tryptophan.

>TRBV7-2|TRBJ1-2
ASSLGRTGRDYGYT
>TRBV23-1|TRBJ2-2
ASSLPSGESDTGELF
>TRBV18|TRBJ2-6
ASSRQSSGANVLT
>TRBV4-2|TRBJ2-2
ASSRAGDTGELF
>TRBV10-1|TRBJ2-1
ASSAAGPNEQF
>TRBV15|TRBJ1-5
ATSPGGAGLSNQPQH
>TRBV6-1|TRBJ1-5
ASTDAAEQPQH
>TRBV5-4|TRBJ2-5
ASSLFRGGQETQY
>TRBV30|TRBJ1-6
AWTGTGFNSPLH
>TRBV30|TRBJ1-2
AWSVARGHGYT
>TRBV5-4|TRBJ2-3
ASSLAGLKWDTQY
>TRBV25-1|TRBJ1-6
ASSDYDRSSYNSPLH
>TRBV6-6|TRBJ2-2
ASSFWNTGELF
>TRBV27|TRBJ2-4
ASSLSWNEGAKNIQY
>TRBV29-1|TRBJ2-3
SVATGGAADTQY
>TRBV6-5|TRBJ2-7
ASSYSGTEPSYEQY
>TRBV9|TRBJ2-5
ASSVEVGRETQY
>TRBV7-2|TRBJ1-3
ASSPGGSSGNTIY
>TRBV7-9|TRBJ1-2
ASSLDEGMPHGYT
>TRBV10-1|TRBJ2-2
ASSDRGAGELF
>TRBV7-2|TRBJ2-7
ASSLAPTPYEQY
>TRBV5-1|TRBJ1-1
ASSLDGPMNTEAF